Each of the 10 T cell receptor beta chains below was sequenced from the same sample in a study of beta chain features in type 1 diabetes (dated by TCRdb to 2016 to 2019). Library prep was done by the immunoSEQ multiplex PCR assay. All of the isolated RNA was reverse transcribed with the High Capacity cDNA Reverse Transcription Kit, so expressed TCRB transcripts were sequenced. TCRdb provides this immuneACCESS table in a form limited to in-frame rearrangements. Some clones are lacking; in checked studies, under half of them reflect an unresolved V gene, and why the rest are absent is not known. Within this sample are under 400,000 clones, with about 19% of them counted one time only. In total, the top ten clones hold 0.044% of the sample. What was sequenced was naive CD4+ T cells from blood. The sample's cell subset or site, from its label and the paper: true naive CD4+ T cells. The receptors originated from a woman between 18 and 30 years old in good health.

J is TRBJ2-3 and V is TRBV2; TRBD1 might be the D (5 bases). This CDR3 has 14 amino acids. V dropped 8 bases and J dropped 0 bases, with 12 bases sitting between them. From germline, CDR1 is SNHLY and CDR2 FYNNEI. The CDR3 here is CASGAAASTDTQYF. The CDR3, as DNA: TGTGCCAGCGGGGCTGCCGCTAGCACAGATACGCAGTATTTT. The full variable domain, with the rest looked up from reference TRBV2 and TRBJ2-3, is EPEVTQTPSHQVTQMGQEVILRCVPISNHLYFYWYRQILGQKVEFLVSFYNNEISEKSEIFDDQFSVERPDGSNFTLKIRSTKLEDSAMYFCASGAAASTDTQYFGPGTRLTVL.

CDR3: CASSVAGTGGFGELFF. CDR3 sequence (DNA): TGTGCCAGCAGCGTAGCCGGGACAGGGGGCTTCGGGGAGCTGTTTTTT. The V and J genes are TRBV9 and TRBJ2-2, with TRBD1 matching over 12 bases. Germline CDR1 SGDLS, CDR2 YYNGEE. V gave up 0 bases and J gave up 7 bases; unmatched junction bases: 4. This CDR3 is 16 amino acids long.

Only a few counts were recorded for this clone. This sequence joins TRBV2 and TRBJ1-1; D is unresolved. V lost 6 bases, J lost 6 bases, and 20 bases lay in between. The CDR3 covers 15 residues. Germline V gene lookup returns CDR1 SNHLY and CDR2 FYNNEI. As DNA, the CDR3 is TGTGCCAGCAGCCCTGACACGGCGGGTTCCGCTGAAGCTTTCTTT. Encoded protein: CASSPDTAGSAEAFF.

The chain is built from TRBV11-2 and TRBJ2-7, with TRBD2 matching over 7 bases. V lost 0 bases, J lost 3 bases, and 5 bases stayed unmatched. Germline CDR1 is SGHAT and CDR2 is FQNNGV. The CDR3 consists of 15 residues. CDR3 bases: TGTGCCAGCAGCTTAGACCTAGCGGACGACTACGAGCAGTACTTC. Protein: CASSLDLADDYEQYF. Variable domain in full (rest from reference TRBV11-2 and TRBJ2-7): EAGVAQSPRYKIIEKRQSVAFWCNPISGHATLYWYQQILGQGPKLLIQFQNNGVVDDSQLPKDRFSAERLKGVDSTLKIQPAKLEDSAVYLCASSLDLADDYEQYFGPGTRLTVT.

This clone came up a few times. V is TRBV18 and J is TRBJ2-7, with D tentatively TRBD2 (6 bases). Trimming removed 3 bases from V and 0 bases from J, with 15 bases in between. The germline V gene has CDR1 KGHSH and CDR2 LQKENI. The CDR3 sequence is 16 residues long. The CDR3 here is CASSPPQGLSSYEQYF. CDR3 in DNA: TGTGCCAGCTCACCGCCCCAGGGACTCAGCTCCTACGAGCAGTACTTC.

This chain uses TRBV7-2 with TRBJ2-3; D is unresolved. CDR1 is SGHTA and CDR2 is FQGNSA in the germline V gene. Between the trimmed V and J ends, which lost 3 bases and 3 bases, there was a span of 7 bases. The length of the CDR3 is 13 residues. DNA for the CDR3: TGTGCCAGCAGCTTTGGCTGGACAGATACGCAGTATTTT. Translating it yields CASSFGWTDTQYF.

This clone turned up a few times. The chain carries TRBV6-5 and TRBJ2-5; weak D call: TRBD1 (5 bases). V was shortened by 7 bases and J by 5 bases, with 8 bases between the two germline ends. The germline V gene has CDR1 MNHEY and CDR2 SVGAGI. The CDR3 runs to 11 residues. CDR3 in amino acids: CASNKGETQYF. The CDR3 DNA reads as TGTGCCAGCAATAAGGGGGAGACCCAGTACTTC.

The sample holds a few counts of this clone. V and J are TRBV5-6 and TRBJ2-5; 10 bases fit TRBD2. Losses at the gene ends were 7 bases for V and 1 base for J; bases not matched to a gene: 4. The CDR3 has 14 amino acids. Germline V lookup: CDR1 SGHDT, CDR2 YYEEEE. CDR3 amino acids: CASLLAGVQETQYF. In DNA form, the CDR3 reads TGTGCCAGCCTTCTAGCGGGGGTCCAAGAGACCCAGTACTTC. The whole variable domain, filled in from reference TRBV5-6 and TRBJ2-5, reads DAGVTQSPTHLIKTRGQQVTLRCSPKSGHDTVSWYQQALGQGPQFIFQYYEEEERQRGNFPDRFSGHQFPNYSSELNVNALLLGDSALYLCASLLAGVQETQYFGPGTRLLVL.

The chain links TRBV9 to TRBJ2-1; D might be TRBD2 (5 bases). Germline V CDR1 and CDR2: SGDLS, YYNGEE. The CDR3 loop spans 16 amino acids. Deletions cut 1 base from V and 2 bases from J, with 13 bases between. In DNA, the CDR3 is TGTGCCAGCAGCGTAATCGGCGGGCAACCCTACAATGAGCAGTTCTTC. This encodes CASSVIGGQPYNEQFF.

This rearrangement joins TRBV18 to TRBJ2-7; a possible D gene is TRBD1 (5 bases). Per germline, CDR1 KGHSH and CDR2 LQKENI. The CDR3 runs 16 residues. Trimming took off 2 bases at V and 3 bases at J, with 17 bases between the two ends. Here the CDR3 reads CASSPSDSLTIYEQYF. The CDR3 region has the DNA TGTGCCAGCTCACCATCCGACAGCCTTACCATCTACGAGCAGTACTTC.